This TCR beta chain was identified in a study of human CD8 memory T cell subsets. Researchers made TCR beta libraries via UMI-labeled 5' RACE. TCRdb reprocessed the 5' RACE reads and keeps a single row for each CDR3 protein, giving no DNA. The sample totals some 10,000 distinct CDR3 sequences. General study findings and limits: Only T cell receptor beta chains were sequenced in this study. Measured by normalized Shannon-Wiener diversity, stem-like memory and precursor exhausted T cells were similarly high in diversity, which was not the case for effector memory cells. Estimation with Chao1 suggested higher diversity among stem-like memory T cells relative to precursor exhausted T cells.

Remarks on this clonotype: Its specificity is unknown.

The authors defined TPEX cells as CCR7+ PD-1+ TIGIT+ early memory CD8+ T cells carrying exhausted-like traits. Per subset, duplicate vials of some 150,000 sorted CD8+ T cells supplied RNA. This TCR came from a human donor in good health. Sequencing was done on a sample of CD8+ T cells from PBMCs.

The CDR3 reads CASSFGGSEAFF. The chain links TRBV12-3 or TRBV12-4 to TRBJ1-1. CDR3 size: 12 residues.